One sample yielded the 4 T cell receptor beta chains listed below, sequenced in a study of PD-L1 blockade in urothelial cancer (dated by TCRdb to 2016 to 2017). Libraries were built with the immunoSEQ multiplex PCR assay. TCRdb limited this immuneACCESS table to in-frame rearrangements with V and J called. A share of clones is missing; checked studies link under half to unresolved V genes, and the rest is unexplained. In all, the sample holds more than 65,000 clones, and 87% of those were seen once. The ten largest clones add up to roughly 5.2% of the sample. The input for sequencing was PBMCs, taken around atezolizumab (anti-PD-L1) treatment. The receptors shown here come from a woman in her 70s with urothelial cancer.

V usage is TRBV27 and J usage is TRBJ1-1; 8 bases agree with TRBD1. The junction had 7 bases not matched to a gene; V was cut back by 4 bases and J by 6 bases. CDR1 and CDR2 from the germline V gene are MNHEY and SMNVEV (reference sequence). This CDR3 has 14 residues. Written as DNA, the CDR3 is TGTGCCAGCAGTTGGACAGGGCGACTGCCTGAAGCTTTCTTT. Protein: CASSWTGRLPEAFF.

The rearrangement uses TRBV5-1 and TRBJ2-1; 10 nucleotides agree with TRBD2. Germline trimming cut 0 bases from V and 3 bases from J; bases unmatched to any gene: 12. CDR3 length equals 19 residues. Per the germline V gene, CDR1 is SGHRS and CDR2 is YFSETQ. The CDR3 spells CASSLVAGGHTPVYNEQFF. As DNA, the CDR3 is TGCGCCAGCAGCTTGGTAGCGGGAGGTCATACTCCGGTCTACAATGAGCAGTTCTTC.

The chain combines TRBV7-2 with TRBJ1-1, with a possible D match to TRBD1 (5 bases). CDR1 and CDR2 (germline): SGHTA, FQGNSA. Trimming removed 5 bases from V and 4 bases from J, with 11 bases in between. The CDR3 contains 13 residues. The CDR3 protein is CASSGTGFTEAFF. CDR3 coding DNA: TGTGCCAGCAGCGGAACAGGTTTCACTGAAGCTTTCTTT. Looking up the rest from reference TRBV7-2 and TRBJ1-1 gives the full variable domain: GAGVSQSPSNKVTEKGKDVELRCDPISGHTALYWYRQSLGQGLEFLIYFQGNSAPDKSGLPSDRFSAERTGGSVSTLTIQRTQQEDSAVYLCASSGTGFTEAFFGQGTRLTVV.

The sample holds one count of this clone. The gene calls are TRBV21-1 and TRBJ1-1; the D call in the table, TRBD1, was not verified against the DNA. TRBV21-1 is noted as a pseudogene. This CDR3 contains 19 residues. This CDR3 reads CASSKDEVLGQGANTEAFF. For the CDR3, the DNA is TGTGCCAGCAGCAAAGATGAAGTTTTGGGGCAGGGGGCGAACACTGAAGCTTTCTTT.